This T cell receptor beta chain stems from a study of glioma-infiltrating T cells. Points from the study as a whole: Above-expected tissue-blood divergence occurred in all gliomas, most in low-grade ones.

This clonotype was detected ten times or more. What it recognizes is unknown. The iRepertoire nested amplicon-rescue multiplex PCR amplified TCR alpha and beta CDR3s from RNA. Input was roughly 100-450 ng of tissue mRNA or PBMC total RNA. TCRdb fed the multiplex PCR reads into MiXCR, producing one record per CDR3 protein. The sample gives approximately 190,000 distinct CDR3 sequences, about 32% of which show up once; roughly a fifth is in the top ten. The length of the CDR3 is 13 residues. V gave up 1 base and J gave up 5 bases, with 6 bases separating them. CDR1 and CDR2 from the germline V gene are MGHRA and YSYEKL.

The sequence was obtained from a human donor with low-grade glioma or glioblastoma, undergoing nonglioma brain surgery, or in good health (not recorded which). Sequencing was carried out using glioma tissue, nonneoplastic brain tissue, or PBMCs (not recorded which). The chain has TRBV4-1 and TRBJ2-1, with D uncertain. CDR3 residues: CASSQARNNEQFF. The CDR3 DNA reads as TGCGCCAGCAGCCAAGCCAGGAACAATGAGCAGTTCTTC.